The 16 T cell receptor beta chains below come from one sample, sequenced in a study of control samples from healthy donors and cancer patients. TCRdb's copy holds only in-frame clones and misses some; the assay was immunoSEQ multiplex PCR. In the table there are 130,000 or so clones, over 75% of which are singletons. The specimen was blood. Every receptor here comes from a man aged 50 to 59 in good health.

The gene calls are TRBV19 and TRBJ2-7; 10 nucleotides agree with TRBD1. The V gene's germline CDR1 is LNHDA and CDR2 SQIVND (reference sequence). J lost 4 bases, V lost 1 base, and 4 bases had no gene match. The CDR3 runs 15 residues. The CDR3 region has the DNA TGTGCCAGTAGTATAGCGGGACAGGGGCCTTACGAGCAGTACTTC. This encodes CASSIAGQGPYEQYF. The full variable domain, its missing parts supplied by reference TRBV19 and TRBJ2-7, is DGGITQSPKYLFRKEGQNVTLSCEQNLNHDAMYWYRQDPGQGLRLIYYSQIVNDFQKGDIAEGYSVSREKKESFPLTVTSAQKNPTAFYLCASSIAGQGPYEQYFGPGTRLTVT.

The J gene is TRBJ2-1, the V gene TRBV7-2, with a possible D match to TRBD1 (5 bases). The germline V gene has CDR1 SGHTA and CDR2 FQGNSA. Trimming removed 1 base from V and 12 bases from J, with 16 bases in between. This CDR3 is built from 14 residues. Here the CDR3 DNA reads TGTGCCAGCAGCTTAGTGGTGTCGCAGGGTGGGCAGTTCTTC. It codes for CASSLVVSQGGQFF.

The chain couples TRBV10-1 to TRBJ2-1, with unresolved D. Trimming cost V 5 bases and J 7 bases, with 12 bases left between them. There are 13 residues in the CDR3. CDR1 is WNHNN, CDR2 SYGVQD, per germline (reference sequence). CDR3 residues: CASSTVMTNEQFF. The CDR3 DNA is TGCGCCAGCAGTACCGTAATGACGAATGAGCAGTTCTTC.

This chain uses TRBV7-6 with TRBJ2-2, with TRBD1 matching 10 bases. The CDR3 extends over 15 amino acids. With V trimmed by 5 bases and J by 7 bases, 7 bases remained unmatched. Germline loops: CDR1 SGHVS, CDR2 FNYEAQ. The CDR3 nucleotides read TGTGCCAGCAGCCCACAGACAGGGGGCCTCGGGGAGCTGTTTTTT. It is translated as CASSPQTGGLGELFF. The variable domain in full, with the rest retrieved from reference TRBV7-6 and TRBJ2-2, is GAGVSQSPRYKVTKRGQDVALRCDPISGHVSLYWYRQALGQGPEFLTYFNYEAQQDKSGLPNDRFSAERPEGSISTLTIQRTEQRDSAMYRCASSPQTGGLGELFFGEGSRLTVL.

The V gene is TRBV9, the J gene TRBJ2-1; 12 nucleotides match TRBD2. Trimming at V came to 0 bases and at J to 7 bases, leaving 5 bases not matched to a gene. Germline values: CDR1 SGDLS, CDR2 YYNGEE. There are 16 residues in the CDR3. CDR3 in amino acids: CASSVALAGGSNEQFF. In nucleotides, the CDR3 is TGTGCCAGCAGCGTAGCGCTAGCGGGGGGGAGTAATGAGCAGTTCTTC. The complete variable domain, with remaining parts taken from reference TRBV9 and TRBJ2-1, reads DSGVTQTPKHLITATGQRVTLRCSPRSGDLSVYWYQQSLDQGLQFLIQYYNGEERAKGNILERFSAQQFPDLHSELNLSSLELGDSALYFCASSVALAGGSNEQFFGPGTRLTVL.

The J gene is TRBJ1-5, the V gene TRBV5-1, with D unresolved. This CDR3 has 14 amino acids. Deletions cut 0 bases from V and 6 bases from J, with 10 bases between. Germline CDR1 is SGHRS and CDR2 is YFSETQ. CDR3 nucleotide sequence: TGCGCCAGCAGCTTGGGGGCTAAGGGTCAGCCCCAGCATTTT. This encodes CASSLGAKGQPQHF.

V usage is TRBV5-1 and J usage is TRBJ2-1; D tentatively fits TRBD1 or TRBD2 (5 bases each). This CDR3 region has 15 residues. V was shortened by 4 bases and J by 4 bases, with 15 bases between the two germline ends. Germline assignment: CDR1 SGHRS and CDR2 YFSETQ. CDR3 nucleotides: TGCGCCAGCAGCAATATTCCGGGACCTTACAATGAGCAGTTCTTC. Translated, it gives CASSNIPGPYNEQFF.

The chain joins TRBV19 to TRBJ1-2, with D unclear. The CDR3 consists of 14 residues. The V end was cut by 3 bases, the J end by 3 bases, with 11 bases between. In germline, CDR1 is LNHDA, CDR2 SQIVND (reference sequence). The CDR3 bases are TGTGCCAGTAGTATTGCCATGGCGGACTATGGCTACACCTTC. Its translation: CASSIAMADYGYTF.

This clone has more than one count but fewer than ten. This CDR3 reads CASSSPLSKSGGAREQFF. The DNA of the CDR3 is TGTGCCAGCAGCTCACCTCTGAGTAAAAGCGGGGGGGCCAGGGAGCAGTTCTTC. The chain uses TRBV12-1 and TRBJ2-1; the table's D gene call, TRBD2, was not cross checked with the DNA. TRBV12-1 is reported as a pseudogene. CDR3 length equals 18 residues.

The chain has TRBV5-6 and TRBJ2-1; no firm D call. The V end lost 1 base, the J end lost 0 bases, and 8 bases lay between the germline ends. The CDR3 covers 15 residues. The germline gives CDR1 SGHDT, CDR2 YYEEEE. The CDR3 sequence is CASSLLPDSYNEQFF. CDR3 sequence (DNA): TGTGCCAGCAGCTTGTTACCGGACTCCTACAATGAGCAGTTCTTC.

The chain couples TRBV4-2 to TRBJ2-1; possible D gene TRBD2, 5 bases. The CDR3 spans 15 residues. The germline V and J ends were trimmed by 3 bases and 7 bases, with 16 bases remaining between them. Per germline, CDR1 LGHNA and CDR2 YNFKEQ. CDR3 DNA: TGTGCCAGCAGCCACTCGAGCGAGGGATGGAATGAGCAGTTCTTC. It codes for CASSHSSEGWNEQFF.

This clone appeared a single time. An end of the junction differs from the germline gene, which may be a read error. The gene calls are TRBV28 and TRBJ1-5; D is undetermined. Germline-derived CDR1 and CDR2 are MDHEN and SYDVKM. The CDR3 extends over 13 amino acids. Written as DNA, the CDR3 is TGTGCCAGCAGTTTAAGTGAGAATCGGCCCCAGCATTTT. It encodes CASSLSENRPQHF. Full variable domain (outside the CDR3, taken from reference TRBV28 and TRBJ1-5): DVKVTQSSRYLVKRTGEKVFLECVQDMDHENMFWYRQDPGLGLRLIYFSYDVKMKEKGDIPEGYSVSREKKERFSLILESASTNQTSMYLCASSLSENRPQHFGDGTRLSIL.

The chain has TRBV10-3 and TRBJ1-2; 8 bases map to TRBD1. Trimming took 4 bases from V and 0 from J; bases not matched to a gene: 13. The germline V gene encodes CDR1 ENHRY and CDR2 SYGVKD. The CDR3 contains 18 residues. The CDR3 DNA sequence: TGTGCCATCAGTGGATCACTCCGGGACAGGACCTCTAACTATGGCTACACCTTC. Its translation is CAISGSLRDRTSNYGYTF.

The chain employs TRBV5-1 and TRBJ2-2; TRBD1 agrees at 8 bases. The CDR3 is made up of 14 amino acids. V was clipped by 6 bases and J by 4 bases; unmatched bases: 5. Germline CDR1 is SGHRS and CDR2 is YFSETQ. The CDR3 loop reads CASKWQGATGELFF. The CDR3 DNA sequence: TGCGCCAGCAAGTGGCAGGGGGCCACCGGGGAGCTGTTTTTT.

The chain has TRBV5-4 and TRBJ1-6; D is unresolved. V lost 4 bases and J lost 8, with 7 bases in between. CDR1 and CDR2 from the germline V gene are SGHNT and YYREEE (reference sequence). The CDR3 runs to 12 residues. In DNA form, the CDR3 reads TGTGCCAGCAGCCGCCTAGATTCACCCCTCCACTTT. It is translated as CASSRLDSPLHF.

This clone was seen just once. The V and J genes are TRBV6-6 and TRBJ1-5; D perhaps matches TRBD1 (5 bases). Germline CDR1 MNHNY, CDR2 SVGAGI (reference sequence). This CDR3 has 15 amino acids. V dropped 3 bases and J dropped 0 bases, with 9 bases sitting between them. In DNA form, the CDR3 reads TGTGCCAGCAGTTATCTAGGGGTTAGCAATCAGCCCCAGCATTTT. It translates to CASSYLGVSNQPQHF.